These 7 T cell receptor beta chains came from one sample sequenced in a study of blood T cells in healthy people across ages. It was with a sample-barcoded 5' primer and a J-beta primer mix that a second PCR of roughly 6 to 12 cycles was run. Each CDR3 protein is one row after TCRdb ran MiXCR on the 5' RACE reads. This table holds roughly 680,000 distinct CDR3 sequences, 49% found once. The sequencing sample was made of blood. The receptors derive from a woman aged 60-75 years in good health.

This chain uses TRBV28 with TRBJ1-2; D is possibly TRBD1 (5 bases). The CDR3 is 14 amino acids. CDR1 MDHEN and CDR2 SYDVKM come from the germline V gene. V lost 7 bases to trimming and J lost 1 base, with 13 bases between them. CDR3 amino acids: CASTMGRNNYGYTF. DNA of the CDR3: TGTGCCAGCACTATGGGACGGAATAACTATGGCTACACCTTC.

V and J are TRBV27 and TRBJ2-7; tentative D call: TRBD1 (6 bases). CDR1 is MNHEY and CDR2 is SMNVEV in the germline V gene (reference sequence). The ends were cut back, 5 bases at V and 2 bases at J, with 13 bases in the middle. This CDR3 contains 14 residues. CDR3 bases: TGTGCCAGCAGTGGGGGCTCAAAAACCTACGAGCAGTACTTC. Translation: CASSGGSKTYEQYF.

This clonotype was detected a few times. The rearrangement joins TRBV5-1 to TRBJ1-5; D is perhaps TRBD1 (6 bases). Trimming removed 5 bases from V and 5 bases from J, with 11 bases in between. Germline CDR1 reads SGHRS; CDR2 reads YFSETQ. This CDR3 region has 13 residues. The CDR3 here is CASRLAGDQPQHF. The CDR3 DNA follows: TGCGCCAGCAGGCTGGCAGGGGATCAGCCCCAGCATTTT.

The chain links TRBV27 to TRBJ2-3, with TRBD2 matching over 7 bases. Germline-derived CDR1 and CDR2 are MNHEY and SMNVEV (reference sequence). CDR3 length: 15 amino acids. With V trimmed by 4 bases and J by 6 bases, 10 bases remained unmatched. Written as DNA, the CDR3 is TGTGCCAGCAGTTCCCCCTACGGGACTACTGATACGCAGTATTTT. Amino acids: CASSSPYGTTDTQYF.

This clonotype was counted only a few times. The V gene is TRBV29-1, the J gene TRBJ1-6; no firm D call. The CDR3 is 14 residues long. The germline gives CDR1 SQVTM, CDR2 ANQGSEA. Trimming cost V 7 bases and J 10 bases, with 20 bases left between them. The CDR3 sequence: CSAQVEGTRSPLHF. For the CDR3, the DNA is TGCAGCGCCCAGGTCGAGGGTACGCGCTCACCCCTCCACTTT.

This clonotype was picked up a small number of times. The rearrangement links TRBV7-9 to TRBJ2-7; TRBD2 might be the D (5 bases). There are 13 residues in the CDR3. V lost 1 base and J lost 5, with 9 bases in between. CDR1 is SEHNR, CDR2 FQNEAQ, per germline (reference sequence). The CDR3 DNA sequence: TGTGCCAGCAGCTTAGTCAGGCGGGACGAGCAGTACTTC. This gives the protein CASSLVRRDEQYF.

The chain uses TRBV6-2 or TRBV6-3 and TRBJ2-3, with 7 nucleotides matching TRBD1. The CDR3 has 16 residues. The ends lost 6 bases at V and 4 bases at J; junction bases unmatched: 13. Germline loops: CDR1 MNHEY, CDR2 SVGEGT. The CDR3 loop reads CASRRMNRGSPDTQYF. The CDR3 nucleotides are TGTGCCAGCAGAAGAATGAACAGGGGCTCCCCAGATACGCAGTATTTT.